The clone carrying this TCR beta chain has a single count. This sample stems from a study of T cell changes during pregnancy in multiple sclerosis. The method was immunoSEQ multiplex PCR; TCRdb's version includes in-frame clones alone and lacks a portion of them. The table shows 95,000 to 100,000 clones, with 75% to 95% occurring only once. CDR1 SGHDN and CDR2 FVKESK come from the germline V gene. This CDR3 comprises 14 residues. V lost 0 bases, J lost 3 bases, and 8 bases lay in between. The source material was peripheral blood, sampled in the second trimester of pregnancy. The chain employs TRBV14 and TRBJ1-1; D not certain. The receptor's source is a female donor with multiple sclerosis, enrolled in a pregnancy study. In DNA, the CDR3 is TGTGCCAGCAGCCAAGATACAGCTTACACTGAAGCTTTCTTT. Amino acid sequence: CASSQDTAYTEAFF.